This record looks at one T cell receptor (beta chain) sequence and its context. No antigen is known for it. The data were taken from a study of cytomegalovirus exposure and HLA in healthy donors. Study outcomes and limitations: In an earlier analysis, most TCR beta V segments were productive about 87% or about 30% of the time. The authors considered a cluster of highly shared sequence variants likely to be a sequencing artifact. It was in a later analysis that TCR association rates were seen to vary by HLA locus, highest for DRB1 and lowest for HLA-C.

Trimming shortened V by 2 bases and J by 6 bases, and 14 bases separated the two germline ends. From germline, CDR1 is KGHSH and CDR2 LQKENI. The CDR3 is 15 amino acids. The PCR used 60 Vbeta and 13 Jbeta primers. Produced via immunoSEQ multiplex PCR; TCRdb's table is partial and in-frame only. This table holds 150,000 to 200,000 clones. Sample: PBMCs. The chain couples TRBV18 to TRBJ1-5; D may be TRBD1 (6 bases). The origin of this receptor is a man aged 25-40 years in good health and CMV-seronegative. In DNA, the CDR3 is TGTGCCAGCTCACCAACGGGGGGCAAGACTCAGCCCCAGCATTTT. This sequence encodes CASSPTGGKTQPQHF.